The TCR beta chain under discussion was sequenced for a study of blood T cell repertoires in COVID-19. Assay used: immunoSEQ multiplex PCR; TCRdb lists only in-frame clones, some missing. Found here are 250,000 or so clones, approximately 85% of them singletons; the top ten hold 6.6%. J lost 4 bases, V lost 1 base, and 0 bases had no gene match. This CDR3 comprises 15 residues. Germline CDR1 is LGHNA and CDR2 is YSLEER. About this clone itself: Distinct nucleotide sequences in the sample also encode this CDR3.

V is TRBV4-3 and J is TRBJ2-2; TRBD2 aligns across 10 bases. Sequencing was performed on PBMCs or T cells enriched from blood (not recorded which). The origin of this receptor is a woman aged 45-65 years who had been exposed to COVID-19. CDR3 coding DNA: TGCGCCAGCAGCCAAGGACTAGCGGGCACCGGGGAGCTGTTTTTT. It is translated as CASSQGLAGTGELFF.